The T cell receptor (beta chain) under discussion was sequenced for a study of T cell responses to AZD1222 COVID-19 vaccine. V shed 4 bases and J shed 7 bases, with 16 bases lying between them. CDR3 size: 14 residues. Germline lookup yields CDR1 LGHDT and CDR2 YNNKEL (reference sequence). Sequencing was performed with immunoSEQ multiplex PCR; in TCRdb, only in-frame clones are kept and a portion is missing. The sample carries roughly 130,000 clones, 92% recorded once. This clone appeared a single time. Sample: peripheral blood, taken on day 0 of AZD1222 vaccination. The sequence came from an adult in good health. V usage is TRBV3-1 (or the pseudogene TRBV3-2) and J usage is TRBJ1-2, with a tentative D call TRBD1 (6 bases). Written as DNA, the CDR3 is TGTGCCAGCAGCCCCCGAGGGGGAAAGGGTGGCTACACCTTC. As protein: CASSPRGGKGGYTF.